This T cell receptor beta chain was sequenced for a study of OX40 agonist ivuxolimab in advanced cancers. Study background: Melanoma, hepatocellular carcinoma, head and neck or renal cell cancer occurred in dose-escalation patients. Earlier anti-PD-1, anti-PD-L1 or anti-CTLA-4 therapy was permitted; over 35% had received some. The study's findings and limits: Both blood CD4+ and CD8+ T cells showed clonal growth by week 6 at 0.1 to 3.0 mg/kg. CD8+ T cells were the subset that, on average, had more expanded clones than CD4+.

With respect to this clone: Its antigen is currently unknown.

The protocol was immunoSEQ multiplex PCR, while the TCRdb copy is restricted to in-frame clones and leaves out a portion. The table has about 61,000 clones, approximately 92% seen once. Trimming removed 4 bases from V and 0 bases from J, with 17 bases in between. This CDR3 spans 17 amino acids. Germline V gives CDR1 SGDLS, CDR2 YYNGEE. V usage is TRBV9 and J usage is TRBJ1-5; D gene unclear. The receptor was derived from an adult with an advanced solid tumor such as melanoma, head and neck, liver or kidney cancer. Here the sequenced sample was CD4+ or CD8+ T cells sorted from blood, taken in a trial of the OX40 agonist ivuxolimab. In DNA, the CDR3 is TGTGCCAGCAGCCCCCATGGCGGCTCATATAGCAATCAGCCCCAGCATTTT. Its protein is CASSPHGGSYSNQPQHF.